The clone carrying this T cell receptor (beta chain) was counted many times. Its target is unknown. This sample's RNA came from whole unsorted tissue. The entry originates in a study of tumor and adjacent non-tumor tissue in lung cancer. Study in general: The patients, some ten men and about five women, were about 30 to 85 with stage I to III disease. Study-level results: Tumor repertoires had a smaller top 100 clone share than normal lung. Tumor tissue had significantly higher TCR diversity than normal lung.

A modified ARM-PCR protocol with three rounds of nested PCR amplified TCRbeta. TCRdb recomputed calls from the multiplex PCR reads with MiXCR, one row per CDR3 protein. Seen here are about 200,000 distinct CDR3 sequences, about two thirds observed once, and the top ten hold 25%. CDR1 and CDR2 from the germline V gene are MNHNS and SASEGT. V shed 8 bases and J shed 4 bases, with 12 bases lying between them. The CDR3 is 14 residues long. Sequenced: lung tumor tissue. This chain uses TRBV6-1 with TRBJ2-6; D may be TRBD2 (6 bases). The receptor was derived from a man aged 55 to 69 with non-small cell lung cancer. The CDR3 loop is CASAGTLGANVLTF. DNA of the CDR3: TGTGCCAGCGCGGGGACCTTGGGGGCCAACGTCCTGACTTTC.